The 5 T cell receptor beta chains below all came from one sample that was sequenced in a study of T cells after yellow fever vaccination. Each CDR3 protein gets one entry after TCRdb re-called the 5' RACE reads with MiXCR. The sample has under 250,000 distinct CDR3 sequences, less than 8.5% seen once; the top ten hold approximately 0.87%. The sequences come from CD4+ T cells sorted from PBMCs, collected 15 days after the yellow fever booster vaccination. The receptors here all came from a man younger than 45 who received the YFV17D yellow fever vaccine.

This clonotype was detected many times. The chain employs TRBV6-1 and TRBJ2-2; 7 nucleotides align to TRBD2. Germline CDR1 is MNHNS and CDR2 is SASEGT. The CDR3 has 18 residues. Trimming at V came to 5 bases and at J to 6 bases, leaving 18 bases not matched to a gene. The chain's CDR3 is CASSKLGLRRGAAGELFF. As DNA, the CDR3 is TGTGCCAGCAGTAAATTGGGACTAAGGAGGGGAGCCGCCGGGGAGCTGTTTTTT.

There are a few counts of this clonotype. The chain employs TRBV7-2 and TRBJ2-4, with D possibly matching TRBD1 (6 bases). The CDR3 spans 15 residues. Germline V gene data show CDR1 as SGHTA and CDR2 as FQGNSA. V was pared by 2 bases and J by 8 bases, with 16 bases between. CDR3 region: CASSLFLQGLHIQYF. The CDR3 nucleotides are TGTGCCAGCAGCTTATTTCTGCAGGGGTTACACATTCAGTACTTC.

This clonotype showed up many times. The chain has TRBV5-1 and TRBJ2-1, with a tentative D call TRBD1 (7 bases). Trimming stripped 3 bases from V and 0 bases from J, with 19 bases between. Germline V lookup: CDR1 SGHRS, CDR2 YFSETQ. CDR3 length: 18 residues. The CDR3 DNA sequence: TGCGCCAGCAGCTCCCAGGGGGGAGTGACCAGCTCCTACAATGAGCAGTTCTTC. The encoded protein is CASSSQGGVTSSYNEQFF.

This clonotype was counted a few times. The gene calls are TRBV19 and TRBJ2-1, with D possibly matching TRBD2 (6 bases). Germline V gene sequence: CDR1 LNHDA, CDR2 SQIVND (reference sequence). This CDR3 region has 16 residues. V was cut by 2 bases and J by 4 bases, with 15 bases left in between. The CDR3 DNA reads TGTGCCAGTAGTATAATGACTAGTCTTACTTACAATGAGCAGTTCTTC. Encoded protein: CASSIMTSLTYNEQFF.

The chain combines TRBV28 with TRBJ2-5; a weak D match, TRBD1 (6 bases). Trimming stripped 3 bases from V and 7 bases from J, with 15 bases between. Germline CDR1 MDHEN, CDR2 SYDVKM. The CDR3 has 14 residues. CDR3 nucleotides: TGTGCCAGCAGTTTTAGTGACAGGCAGGGGACCCAGTACTTC. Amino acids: CASSFSDRQGTQYF.